This entry is about one T cell receptor beta chain. Antigen specificity is unknown. Total RNA amounts of at least 5.5 micrograms were extracted per sample. For the second PCR, which ran for 7 to 11 cycles, a sample-barcoded 5' primer and a J-beta primer mix were used. TCRdb re-derived calls from the 5' RACE reads in MiXCR, one entry per CDR3 protein. Of around 700,000 distinct CDR3 sequences in the sample, about 25% were seen once. These data come from a study of blood T cells in healthy people across ages. Turning to the study itself: Using template switching, researchers captured about one barcoded beta molecule for each two T cells.

CDR3 length: 14 residues. The V and J ends lost 1 base and 3 bases respectively, with 10 bases between them. Germline-derived CDR1 and CDR2 are MGHRA and YSYEKL. Whole-study results and caveats: Diversity of TCR beta correlated strongly with naive T cell percentage.

The same sample was also used in a study of T cells of mothers and their children. That source reports: Each 15 ul cDNA reaction used roughly 1.4 ug RNA; all RNA was used.

Input material: blood. This receptor was taken from a boy aged 5-17 years in good health. The rearrangement uses TRBV4-1 and TRBJ2-7; no firm D call. The CDR3 spells CASSQVGQFYEQYF. DNA for the CDR3: TGCGCCAGCAGCCAAGTCGGTCAATTCTACGAGCAGTACTTC.